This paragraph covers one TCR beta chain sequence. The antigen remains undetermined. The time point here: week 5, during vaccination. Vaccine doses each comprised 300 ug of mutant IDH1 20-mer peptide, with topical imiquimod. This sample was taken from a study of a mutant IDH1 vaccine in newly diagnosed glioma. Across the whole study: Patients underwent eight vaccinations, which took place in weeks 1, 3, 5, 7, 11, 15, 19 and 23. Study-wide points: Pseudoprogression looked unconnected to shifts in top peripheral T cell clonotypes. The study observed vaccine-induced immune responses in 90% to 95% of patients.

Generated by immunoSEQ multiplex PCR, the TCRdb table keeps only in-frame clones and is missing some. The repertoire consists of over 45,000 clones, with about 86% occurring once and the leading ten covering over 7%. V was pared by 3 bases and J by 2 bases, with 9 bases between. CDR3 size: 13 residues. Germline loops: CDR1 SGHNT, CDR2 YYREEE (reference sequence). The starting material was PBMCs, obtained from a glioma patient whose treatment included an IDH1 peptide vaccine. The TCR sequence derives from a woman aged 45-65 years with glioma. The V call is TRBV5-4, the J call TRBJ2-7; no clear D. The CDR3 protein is CASSYGRTYEQYF. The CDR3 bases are TGTGCCAGCAGCTACGGACGGACCTACGAGCAGTACTTC.